One sample yielded the 23 T cell receptor beta chains listed below, sequenced in a study of response to subunit inactivated influenza vaccine. TCRdb reprocessed the RT-PCR reads with MiXCR, giving one entry per CDR3 protein. Of 500,000 to 600,000 distinct CDR3 sequences in the sample, roughly 8.2% are singletons; the top ten hold over 10%. Sequencing used PBMCs from blood, obtained less than 30 months after vaccination. The receptors here all came from a man aged 50-75 years who received an inactivated influenza vaccine.

The V and J genes are TRBV20-1 and TRBJ2-3, with 9 positions matching TRBD1. Germline CDR1 DFQATT, CDR2 SNEGSKA (reference sequence). CDR3 size: 12 residues. V lost 6 bases to trimming and J lost 8 bases; unmatched junction nucleotides: 6. In nucleotides, the CDR3 is TGCAGTGCCGACCGGACAGGGGTTACGCAGTATTTT. It specifies CSADRTGVTQYF.

This chain uses TRBV6-1 with TRBJ2-2; 13 bases are shared with TRBD2. The CDR3 contains 16 residues. Germline V gene lookup returns CDR1 MNHNS and CDR2 SASEGT. Losses at the gene ends were 5 bases for V and 6 bases for J; bases not matched to a gene: 6. The CDR3 sequence is CASSTRLAGGPGELFF. The CDR3 bases are TGTGCCAGCAGTACCAGACTAGCGGGAGGACCCGGGGAGCTGTTTTTT.

The J gene is TRBJ1-5, the V gene TRBV20-1; no firm D call. The CDR3 is 12 residues long. V was shortened by 3 bases and J by 7 bases, with 10 bases between the two germline ends. CDR1 DFQATT and CDR2 SNEGSKA come from the germline V gene (reference sequence). CDR3 nucleotide sequence: TGCAGTGCTAGTTCCAGCCACCAGCCCCAGCATTTT. Its protein is CSASSSHQPQHF.

This clonotype was picked up a small number of times. The chain uses TRBV25-1 and TRBJ1-1; D gene uncertain. From germline, CDR1 is MGHDK and CDR2 SYGVNS. The V and J ends lost 6 bases and 0 bases respectively, with 8 bases between them. This CDR3 is built from 13 residues. Written as DNA, the CDR3 is TGTGCCAGCAGATACACAATGAACACTGAAGCTTTCTTT. This translates into CASRYTMNTEAFF.

This clonotype was counted ten times or more. The chain is built from TRBV7-9 and TRBJ2-4; 8 nucleotides match TRBD1. This CDR3 contains 15 residues. The V segment lost 2 bases and the J segment 5 bases; nucleotides outside the gene matches: 5. The germline gives CDR1 SEHNR, CDR2 FQNEAQ (reference sequence). CDR3 coding DNA: TGTGCCAGCAGCTTATCGGCAGGGGGCGAAAACATTCAGTACTTC. This codes for CASSLSAGGENIQYF.

This clonotype was picked up many times. J is TRBJ1-6 and V is TRBV4-1, with D hard to call. The CDR3 runs 15 residues. V was shortened by 5 bases and J by 8 bases, with 16 bases between the two germline ends. CDR1 is MGHRA and CDR2 is YSYEKL in the germline V gene. The CDR3 sequence is CASSAALTGHSPLHF. DNA of the CDR3: TGCGCCAGCAGCGCAGCCCTAACTGGGCATTCACCCCTCCACTTT.

This clonotype was recorded many times. This chain uses TRBV25-1 with TRBJ2-1; TRBD1 is a possible D gene (6 bases). The CDR3 extends over 16 amino acids. The V end lost 1 base, the J end lost 8 bases, and 18 bases lay between the germline ends. CDR1 and CDR2 from the germline V gene are MGHDK and SYGVNS. CDR3 sequence: CASSESGSGVGDEQFF. CDR3 coding DNA: TGTGCCAGCAGTGAATCAGGGTCAGGGGTTGGGGATGAGCAGTTCTTC.

In this sample, this clonotype turned up a few times. The rearrangement links TRBV30 to TRBJ2-7; TRBD1 agrees at 7 bases. Germline-derived CDR1 and CDR2 are GTSNPN and SVGIG (reference sequence). This CDR3 is 12 amino acids long. J gave up 6 bases and V 5 bases, and 7 bases lay outside the gene matches. The CDR3 reads CAWDRVGAEQYF. The CDR3, as DNA: TGTGCCTGGGACAGGGTCGGTGCCGAGCAGTACTTC. The whole variable domain, filled in from reference TRBV30 and TRBJ2-7, reads SQTIHQWPATLVQPVGSPLSLECTVEGTSNPNLYWYRQAAGRGLQLLFYSVGIGQISSEVPQNLSASRPQDRQFILSSKKLLLSDSGFYLCAWDRVGAEQYFGPGTRLTVT.

This clonotype was counted ten times or more. The CDR3 nucleotides are TGTGCCAGCAAGACACCAAGACGGCCCACTGAAGCTTTCTTT. Its protein is CASKTPRRPTEAFF. V gene TRBV28 combines with J gene TRBJ1-1; no firm D call. V lost 7 bases to trimming and J lost 4 bases, with 16 bases between them. Germline V CDR1 and CDR2: MDHEN, SYDVKM. The CDR3 sequence is 14 residues long.

This clonotype was found a few times. V is TRBV4-2 and J is TRBJ1-3; D gene ambiguous. The CDR3 spans 15 residues. Germline CDR1 is LGHNA and CDR2 is YNFKEQ. V gave up 4 bases and J gave up 5 bases, with 15 bases separating them. The CDR3 nucleotides are TGTGCCAGCAGCCCTCTTGTGGACCGGAGAAACACCATATATTTT. Amino acid sequence: CASSPLVDRRNTIYF.

In this sample, this clonotype turned up many times. The chain combines TRBV20-1 with TRBJ2-7; D perhaps matches TRBD1 (5 bases). The V end lost 6 bases, the J end lost 5 bases, and 17 bases lay between the germline ends. The length of the CDR3 is 13 residues. Per the germline V gene, CDR1 is DFQATT and CDR2 is SNEGSKA (reference sequence). The CDR3 loop reads CSATGLGNNEQYF. The CDR3 DNA is TGCAGTGCCACAGGATTGGGCAATAACGAGCAGTACTTC.

This clonotype was counted only a few times. This rearrangement joins TRBV4-3 to TRBJ2-7; possible D gene TRBD2, 6 bases. With 0 bases removed from V and 4 bases from J, the gap between germline ends came to 16 bases. The CDR3 sequence is 16 residues long. Germline V lookup: CDR1 LGHNA, CDR2 YSLEER. Here the CDR3 reads CASSQDYRTKFYEQYF. CDR3 DNA sequence: TGCGCCAGCAGCCAAGATTACAGGACTAAATTTTACGAGCAGTACTTC.

This clonotype has ten or more counts. The chain is built from TRBV4-3 and TRBJ2-3; D is unresolved. Trimming pared 0 bases from V and 9 bases from J, leaving 7 bases between. Germline V lookup: CDR1 LGHNA, CDR2 YSLEER. The CDR3 runs to 12 residues. The CDR3, as DNA: TGCGCCAGCAGCCAAGATAAATGGACGCAGTATTTT. It encodes CASSQDKWTQYF.

This clonotype was seen only a few times. V is TRBV30 and J is TRBJ1-1; no reliable D call. This CDR3 spans 14 amino acids. Trimming pared 0 bases from V and 3 bases from J, leaving 11 bases between. In germline, CDR1 is GTSNPN, CDR2 SVGIG (reference sequence). In nucleotides, the CDR3 is TGTGCCTGGAGTGTATCGAGGCTTCACACTGAAGCTTTCTTT. As protein: CAWSVSRLHTEAFF.

This clonotype was found a few times. The chain combines TRBV5-1 with TRBJ2-3; the D gene is possibly TRBD1 (5 bases). V was pared by 3 bases and J by 2 bases, with 10 bases between. In germline, CDR1 is SGHRS, CDR2 YFSETQ. This CDR3 spans 14 amino acids. CDR3 coding DNA: TGCGCCAGCAGCTCGACAGTAGACACAGATACGCAGTATTTT. The encoded protein is CASSSTVDTDTQYF.

This chain uses TRBV29-1 with TRBJ1-4; TRBD1 matches at 7 bases. From germline, CDR1 is SQVTM and CDR2 ANQGSEA. The CDR3 has 16 amino acids. V lost 4 bases to trimming and J lost 0 bases; unmatched junction nucleotides: 8. CDR3 nucleotide sequence: TGCAGCGTTGCACGGACAGGACTTGCAACTAATGAAAAACTGTTTTTT. Protein: CSVARTGLATNEKLFF.

The chain combines TRBV7-9 with TRBJ1-1; D gene unclear. Germline CDR1 and CDR2: SEHNR and FQNEAQ (reference sequence). The germline V and J ends were trimmed by 3 bases and 4 bases, with 12 bases remaining between them. The CDR3 is made up of 14 amino acids. This CDR3 is CASSFGRPPTEAFF. For the CDR3, the DNA is TGTGCCAGCAGCTTCGGACGGCCCCCCACTGAAGCTTTCTTT.

The chain links TRBV5-1 to TRBJ2-1; D could derive from TRBD1 or TRBD2 (5 bases each). Between the trimmed V and J ends, which lost 4 bases and 8 bases, there was a span of 13 bases. The CDR3 is 13 amino acids. Germline values: CDR1 SGHRS, CDR2 YFSETQ. CDR3: CASSIPGTDEQFF. CDR3 DNA: TGCGCCAGCAGCATCCCAGGGACCGATGAGCAGTTCTTC. The full variable domain, completed using reference TRBV5-1 and TRBJ2-1, is KAGVTQTPRYLIKTRGQQVTLSCSPISGHRSVSWYQQTPGQGLQFLFEYFSETQRNKGNFPGRFSGRQFSNSRSEMNVSTLELGDSALYLCASSIPGTDEQFFGPGTRLTVL.

This clonotype was recorded a few times. V is TRBV5-6 and J is TRBJ2-6, with D perhaps TRBD1 or TRBD2 (5 bases each). The germline V and J ends were trimmed by 1 base and 0 bases, with 8 bases remaining between them. Germline V CDR1 and CDR2: SGHDT, YYEEEE. This CDR3 contains 16 residues. Written as DNA, the CDR3 is TGTGCCAGCAGCTTGCGGGGACCCTCTGGGGCCAACGTCCTGACTTTC. It encodes CASSLRGPSGANVLTF.

This clonotype has more than one count but fewer than ten. This sequence joins TRBV29-1 and TRBJ2-5; no clear D. CDR1 SQVTM and CDR2 ANQGSEA come from the germline V gene. Trimming left V 3 bases short and J 0 bases short, with 8 bases between. The CDR3 contains 13 residues. The CDR3 DNA follows: TGCAGCGTTGATTACAGTTACCAAGAGACCCAGTACTTC. As protein: CSVDYSYQETQYF. Full variable domain (rest looked up from reference TRBV29-1 and TRBJ2-5): SAVISQKPSRDICQRGTSLTIQCQVDSQVTMMFWYRQQPGQSLTLIATANQGSEATYESGFVIDKFPISRPNLTFSTLTVSNMSPEDSSIYLCSVDYSYQETQYFGPGTRLLVL.

This chain connects TRBV5-1 to TRBJ2-7; a possible D gene is TRBD2 (5 bases). Germline V gives CDR1 SGHRS, CDR2 YFSETQ. This CDR3 region has 14 residues. V gave up 4 bases and J gave up 3 bases, with 14 bases separating them. The CDR3 nucleotides are TGCGCCAGCAGCCCGGATGGGAGCTTCTACGAGCAGTACTTC. As protein: CASSPDGSFYEQYF.

V gene TRBV7-9 combines with J gene TRBJ2-3, with TRBD2 identical over 9 bases. CDR1 is SEHNR and CDR2 is FQNEAQ in the germline V gene (reference sequence). Trimming removed 5 bases from V and 5 bases from J; junction bases left unmatched: 8. The length of the CDR3 is 15 residues. In DNA, the CDR3 is TGTGCCAGCAGCCCCTCTAGCGGGGAAAGAGATACGCAGTATTTT. Translation gives CASSPSSGERDTQYF.

This clonotype has more than one count but fewer than ten. The chain couples TRBV7-8 to TRBJ2-5; 10 bases are shared with TRBD1. V lost 3 bases to trimming and J lost 3 bases; unmatched junction nucleotides: 10. This CDR3 region has 17 residues. The V gene's germline CDR1 is SGHVS and CDR2 FQNEAQ. The CDR3, as DNA: TGTGCCAGCAGCTTGAGGGACAGGGGAATAGGAAAAGAGACCCAGTACTTC. Protein: CASSLRDRGIGKETQYF.